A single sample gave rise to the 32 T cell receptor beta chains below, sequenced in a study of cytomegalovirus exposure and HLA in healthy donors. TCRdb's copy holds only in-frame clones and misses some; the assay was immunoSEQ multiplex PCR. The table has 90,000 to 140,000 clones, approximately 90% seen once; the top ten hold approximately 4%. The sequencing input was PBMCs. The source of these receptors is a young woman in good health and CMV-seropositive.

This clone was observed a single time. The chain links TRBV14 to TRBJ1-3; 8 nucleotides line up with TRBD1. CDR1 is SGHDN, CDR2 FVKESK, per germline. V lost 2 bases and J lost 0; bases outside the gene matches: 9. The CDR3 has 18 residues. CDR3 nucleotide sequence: TGTGCCAGCAGCCAACATCAAACCGGGACAGGCTCTGGAAACACCATATATTTT. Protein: CASSQHQTGTGSGNTIYF. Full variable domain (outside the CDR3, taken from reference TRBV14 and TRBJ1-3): EAGVTQFPSHSVIEKGQTVTLRCDPISGHDNLYWYRRVMGKEIKFLLHFVKESKQDESGMPNNRFLAERTGGTYSTLKVQPAELEDSGVYFCASSQHQTGTGSGNTIYFGEGSWLTVV.

CDR3 in amino acids: CASSPVLAGGETQYF. CDR3 nucleotides: TGTGCCAGCAGCCCGGTACTAGCGGGGGGCGAGACCCAGTACTTC. The chain has TRBV5-6 and TRBJ2-5; TRBD2 matches 12 bases. The germline CDR1 and CDR2 sequences are SGHDT and YYEEEE. The CDR3 extends over 15 amino acids. V shed 4 bases, J shed 5 bases, and the junction held 6 bases outside the gene matches.

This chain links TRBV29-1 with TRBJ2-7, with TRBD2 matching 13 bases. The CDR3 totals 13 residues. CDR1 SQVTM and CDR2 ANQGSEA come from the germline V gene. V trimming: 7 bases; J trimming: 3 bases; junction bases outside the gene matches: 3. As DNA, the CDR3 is TGCAGCGCAGGACTAGCGGGAGTCTACGAGCAGTACTTC. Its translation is CSAGLAGVYEQYF.

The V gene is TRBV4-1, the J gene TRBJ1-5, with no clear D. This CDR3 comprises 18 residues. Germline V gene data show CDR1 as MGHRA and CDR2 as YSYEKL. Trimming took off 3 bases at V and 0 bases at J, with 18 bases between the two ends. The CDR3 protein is CASSHILLAGYSNQPQHF. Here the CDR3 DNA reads TGCGCCAGCAGCCATATCCTGTTGGCGGGGTATAGCAATCAGCCCCAGCATTTT.

CDR3 DNA sequence: TGCGCCAGCAGCTCGAGGGGGACAGGGAACATTCAGTACTTC. Its translation is CASSSRGTGNIQYF. The chain is built from TRBV5-1 and TRBJ2-4; 9 nucleotides match TRBD1. This CDR3 is 14 amino acids long. CDR1 and CDR2 from the germline V gene are SGHRS and YFSETQ. V was clipped by 3 bases and J by 7 bases; unmatched bases: 5.

CDR3 coding DNA: TGTGCCAGCAGTTACTCGGGCAGGGGGCACACTGAAGCTTTCTTT. Protein product: CASSYSGRGHTEAFF. This chain joins TRBV6-5 and TRBJ1-1, with TRBD1 matching 8 bases. CDR1 and CDR2 (germline): MNHEY, SVGAGI. The CDR3 is 15 residues long. The V and J ends lost 0 bases and 3 bases, in that order; junction bases with no gene match: 3.

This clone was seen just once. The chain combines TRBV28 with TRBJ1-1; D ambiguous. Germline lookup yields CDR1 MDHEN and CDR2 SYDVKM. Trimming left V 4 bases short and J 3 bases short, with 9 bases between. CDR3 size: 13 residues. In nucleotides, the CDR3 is TGTGCCAGCAGTTATCATGAGGACACTGAAGCTTTCTTT. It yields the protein CASSYHEDTEAFF.

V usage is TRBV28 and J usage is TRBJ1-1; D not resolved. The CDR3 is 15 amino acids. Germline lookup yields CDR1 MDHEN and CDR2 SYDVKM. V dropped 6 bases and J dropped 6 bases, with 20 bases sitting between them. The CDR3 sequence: CASRMIGGSVSEAFF. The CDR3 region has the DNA TGTGCCAGCAGGATGATAGGAGGTAGTGTATCTGAAGCTTTCTTT.

The CDR3: CASSFTTGLETQYF. CDR3 nucleotides: TGCGCCAGCAGCTTCACTACAGGGCTGGAGACCCAGTACTTC. The genes are TRBV5-1 and TRBJ2-5, with D tentatively TRBD1 (6 bases). Trimming left V 2 bases short and J 5 bases short, with 13 bases between. CDR1 SGHRS and CDR2 YFSETQ come from the germline V gene. This CDR3 has 14 amino acids.

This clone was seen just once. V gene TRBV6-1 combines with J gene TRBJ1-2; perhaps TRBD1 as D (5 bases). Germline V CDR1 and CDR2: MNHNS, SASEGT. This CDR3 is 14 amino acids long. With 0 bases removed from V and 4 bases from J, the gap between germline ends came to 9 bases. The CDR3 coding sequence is TGTGCCAGCAGTGAAGCAAAGGGGCGCTATGGCTACACCTTC. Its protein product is CASSEAKGRYGYTF.

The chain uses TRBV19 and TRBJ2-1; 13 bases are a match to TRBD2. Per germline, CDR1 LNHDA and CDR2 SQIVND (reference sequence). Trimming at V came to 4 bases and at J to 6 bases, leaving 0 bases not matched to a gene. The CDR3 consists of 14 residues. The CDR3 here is CASSRTSGSNEQFF. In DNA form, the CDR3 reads TGTGCCAGTAGTAGGACTAGCGGGAGCAATGAGCAGTTCTTC.

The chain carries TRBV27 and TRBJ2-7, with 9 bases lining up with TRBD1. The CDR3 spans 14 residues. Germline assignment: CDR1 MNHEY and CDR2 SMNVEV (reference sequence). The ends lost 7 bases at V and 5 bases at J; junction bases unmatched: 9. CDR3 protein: CASTRDREMNEQYF. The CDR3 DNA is TGTGCCAGCACCCGGGACAGGGAAATGAACGAGCAGTACTTC.

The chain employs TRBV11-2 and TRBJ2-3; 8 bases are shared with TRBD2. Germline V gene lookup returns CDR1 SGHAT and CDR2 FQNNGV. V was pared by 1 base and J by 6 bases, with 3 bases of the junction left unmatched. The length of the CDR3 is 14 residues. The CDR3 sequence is CASSLAGGSDTQYF. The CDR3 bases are TGTGCCAGCAGCTTAGCGGGGGGGTCGGATACGCAGTATTTT.

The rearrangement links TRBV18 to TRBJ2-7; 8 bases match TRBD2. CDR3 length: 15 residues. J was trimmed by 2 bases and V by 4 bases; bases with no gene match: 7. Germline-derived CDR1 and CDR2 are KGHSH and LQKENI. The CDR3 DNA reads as TGTGCCAGCTCACGTCCGGGACTAGTACCCTACGAGCAGTACTTC. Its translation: CASSRPGLVPYEQYF.

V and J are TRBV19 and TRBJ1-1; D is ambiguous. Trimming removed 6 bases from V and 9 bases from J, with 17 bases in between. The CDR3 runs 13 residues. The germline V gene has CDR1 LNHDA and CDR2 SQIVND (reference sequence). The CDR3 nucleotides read TGTGCCAGTAGCCAAAACGGTCGAGGTCAAGCTTTCTTT. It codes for CASSQNGRGQAFF.

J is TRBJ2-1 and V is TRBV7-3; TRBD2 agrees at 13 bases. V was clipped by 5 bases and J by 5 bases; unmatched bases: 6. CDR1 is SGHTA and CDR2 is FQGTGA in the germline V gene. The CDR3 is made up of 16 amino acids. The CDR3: CASSPRTSGSHNEQFF. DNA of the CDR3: TGTGCCAGCAGCCCCCGGACTAGCGGGAGTCACAATGAGCAGTTCTTC. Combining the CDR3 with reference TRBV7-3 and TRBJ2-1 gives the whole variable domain GAGVSQTPSNKVTEKGKYVELRCDPISGHTALYWYRQSLGQGPEFLIYFQGTGAADDSGLPNDRFFAVRPEGSVSTLKIQRTERGDSAVYLCASSPRTSGSHNEQFFGPGTRLTVL.

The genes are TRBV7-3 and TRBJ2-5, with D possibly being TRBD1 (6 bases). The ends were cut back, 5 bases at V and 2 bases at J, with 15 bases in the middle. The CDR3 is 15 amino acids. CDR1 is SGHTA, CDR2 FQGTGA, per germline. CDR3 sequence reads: CASSQGGRPQETQYF. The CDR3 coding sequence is TGTGCCAGCAGCCAAGGGGGACGGCCTCAAGAGACCCAGTACTTC. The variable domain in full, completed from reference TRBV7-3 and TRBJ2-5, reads GAGVSQTPSNKVTEKGKYVELRCDPISGHTALYWYRQSLGQGPEFLIYFQGTGAADDSGLPNDRFFAVRPEGSVSTLKIQRTERGDSAVYLCASSQGGRPQETQYFGPGTRLLVL.

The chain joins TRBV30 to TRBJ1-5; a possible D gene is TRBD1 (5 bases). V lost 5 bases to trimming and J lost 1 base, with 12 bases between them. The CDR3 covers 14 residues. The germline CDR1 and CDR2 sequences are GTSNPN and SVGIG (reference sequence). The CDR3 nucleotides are TGTGCCTGGGCCGTGGGGGGGAGCAATCAGCCCCAGCATTTT. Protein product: CAWAVGGSNQPQHF.

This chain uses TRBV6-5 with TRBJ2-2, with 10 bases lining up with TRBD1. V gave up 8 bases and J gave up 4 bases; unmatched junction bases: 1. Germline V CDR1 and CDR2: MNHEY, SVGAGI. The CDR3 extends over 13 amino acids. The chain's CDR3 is CASRDRGTGELFF. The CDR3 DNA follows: TGTGCCAGCCGGGACAGGGGCACCGGGGAGCTGTTTTTT.

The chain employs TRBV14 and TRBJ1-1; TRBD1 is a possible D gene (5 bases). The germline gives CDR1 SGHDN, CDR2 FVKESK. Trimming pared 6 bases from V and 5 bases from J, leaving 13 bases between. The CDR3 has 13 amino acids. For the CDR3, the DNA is TGTGCCAGCAGTCTTACGGAGGGGACTGAAGCTTTCTTT. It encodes CASSLTEGTEAFF. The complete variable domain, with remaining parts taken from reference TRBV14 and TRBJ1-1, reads EAGVTQFPSHSVIEKGQTVTLRCDPISGHDNLYWYRRVMGKEIKFLLHFVKESKQDESGMPNNRFLAERTGGTYSTLKVQPAELEDSGVYFCASSLTEGTEAFFGQGTRLTVV.

CDR3 region: CASSTGRLGPPDTQYF. CDR3 nucleotide sequence: TGCGCCAGCAGCACTGGTAGACTAGGCCCCCCGGATACGCAGTATTTT. The chain joins TRBV5-1 to TRBJ2-3; D perhaps matches TRBD2 (6 bases). V was shortened by 4 bases and J by 6 bases, with 21 bases between the two germline ends. This CDR3 region has 16 residues. Germline CDR1 is SGHRS and CDR2 is YFSETQ.

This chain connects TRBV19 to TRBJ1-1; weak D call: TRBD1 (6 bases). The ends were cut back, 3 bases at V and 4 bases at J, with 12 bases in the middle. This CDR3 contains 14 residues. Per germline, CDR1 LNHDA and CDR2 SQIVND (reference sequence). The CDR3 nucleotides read TGTGCCAGTAGTATCCAGGGAGGGGGCACTGAAGCTTTCTTT. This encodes CASSIQGGGTEAFF.

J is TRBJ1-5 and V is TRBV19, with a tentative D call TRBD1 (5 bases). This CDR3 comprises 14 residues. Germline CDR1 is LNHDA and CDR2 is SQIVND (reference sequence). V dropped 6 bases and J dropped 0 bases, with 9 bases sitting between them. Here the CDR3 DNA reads TGTGCCAGTAGCCCAGGGTTTAGCAATCAGCCCCAGCATTTT. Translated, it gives CASSPGFSNQPQHF.

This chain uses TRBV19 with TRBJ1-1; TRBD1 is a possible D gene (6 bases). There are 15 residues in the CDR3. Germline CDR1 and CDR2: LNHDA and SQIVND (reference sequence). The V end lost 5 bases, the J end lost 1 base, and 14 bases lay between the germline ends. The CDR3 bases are TGTGCCAGTAGTTCGGGACACCCAGGGAACACTGAAGCTTTCTTT. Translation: CASSSGHPGNTEAFF.

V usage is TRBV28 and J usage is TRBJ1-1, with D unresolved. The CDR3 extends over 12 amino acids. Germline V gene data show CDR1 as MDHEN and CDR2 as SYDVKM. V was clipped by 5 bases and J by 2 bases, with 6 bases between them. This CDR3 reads CASSPPNTEAFF. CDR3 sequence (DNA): TGTGCCAGCAGTCCCCCTAACACTGAAGCTTTCTTT.

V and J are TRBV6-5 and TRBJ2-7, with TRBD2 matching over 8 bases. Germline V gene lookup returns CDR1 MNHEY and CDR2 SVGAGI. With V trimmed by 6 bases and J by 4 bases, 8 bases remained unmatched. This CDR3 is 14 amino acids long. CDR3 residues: CASRPLAGIYEQYF. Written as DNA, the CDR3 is TGTGCCAGCAGACCCTTAGCGGGAATTTACGAGCAGTACTTC.

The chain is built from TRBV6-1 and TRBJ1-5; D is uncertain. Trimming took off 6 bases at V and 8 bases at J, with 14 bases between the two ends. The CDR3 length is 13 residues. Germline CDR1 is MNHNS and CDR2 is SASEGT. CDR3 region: CASRIRGGEPQHF. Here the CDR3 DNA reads TGTGCCAGCAGGATCAGAGGAGGCGAGCCCCAGCATTTT.

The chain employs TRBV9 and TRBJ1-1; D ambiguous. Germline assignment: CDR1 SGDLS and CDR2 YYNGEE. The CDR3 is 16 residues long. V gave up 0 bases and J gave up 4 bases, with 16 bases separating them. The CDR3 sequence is CASSVDAGLVSTEAFF. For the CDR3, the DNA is TGTGCCAGCAGCGTAGATGCGGGCCTCGTCAGCACTGAAGCTTTCTTT.

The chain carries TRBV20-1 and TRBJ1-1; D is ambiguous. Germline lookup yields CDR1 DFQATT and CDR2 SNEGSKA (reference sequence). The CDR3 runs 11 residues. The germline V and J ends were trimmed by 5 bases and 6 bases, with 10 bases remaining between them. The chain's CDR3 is CSAPRGPEAFF. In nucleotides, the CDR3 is TGCAGTGCTCCGCGGGGTCCTGAAGCTTTCTTT.

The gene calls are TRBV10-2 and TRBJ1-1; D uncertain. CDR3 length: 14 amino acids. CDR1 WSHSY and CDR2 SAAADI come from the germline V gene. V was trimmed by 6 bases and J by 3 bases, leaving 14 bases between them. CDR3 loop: CASSPATSDTEAFF. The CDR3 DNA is TGCGCCAGCAGCCCGGCCACCAGCGACACTGAAGCTTTCTTT.

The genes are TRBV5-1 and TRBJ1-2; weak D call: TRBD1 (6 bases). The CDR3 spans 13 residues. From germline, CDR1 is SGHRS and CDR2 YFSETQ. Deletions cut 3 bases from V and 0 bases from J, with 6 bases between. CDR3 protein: CASSWTANYGYTF. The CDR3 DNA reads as TGCGCCAGCAGCTGGACAGCTAACTATGGCTACACCTTC.

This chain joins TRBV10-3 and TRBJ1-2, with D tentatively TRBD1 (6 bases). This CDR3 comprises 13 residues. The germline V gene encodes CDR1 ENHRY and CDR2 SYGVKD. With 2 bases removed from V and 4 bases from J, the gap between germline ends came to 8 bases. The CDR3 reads CAISEGRGYGYTF. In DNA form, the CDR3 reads TGTGCCATCAGTGAGGGCAGGGGCTATGGCTACACCTTC.